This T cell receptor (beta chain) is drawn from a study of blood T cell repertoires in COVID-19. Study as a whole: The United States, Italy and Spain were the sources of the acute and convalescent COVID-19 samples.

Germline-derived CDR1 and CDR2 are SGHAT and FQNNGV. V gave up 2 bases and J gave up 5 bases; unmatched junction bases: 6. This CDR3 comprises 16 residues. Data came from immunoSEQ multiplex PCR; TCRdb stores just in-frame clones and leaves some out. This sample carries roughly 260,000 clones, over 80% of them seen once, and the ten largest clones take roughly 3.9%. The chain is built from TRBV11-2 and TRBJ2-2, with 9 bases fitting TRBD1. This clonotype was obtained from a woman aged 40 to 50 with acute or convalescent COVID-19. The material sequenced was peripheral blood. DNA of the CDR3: TGTGCCAGCAGCTTAAGGGGACAGGGCAAGACCGGGGAGCTGTTTTTT. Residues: CASSLRGQGKTGELFF.